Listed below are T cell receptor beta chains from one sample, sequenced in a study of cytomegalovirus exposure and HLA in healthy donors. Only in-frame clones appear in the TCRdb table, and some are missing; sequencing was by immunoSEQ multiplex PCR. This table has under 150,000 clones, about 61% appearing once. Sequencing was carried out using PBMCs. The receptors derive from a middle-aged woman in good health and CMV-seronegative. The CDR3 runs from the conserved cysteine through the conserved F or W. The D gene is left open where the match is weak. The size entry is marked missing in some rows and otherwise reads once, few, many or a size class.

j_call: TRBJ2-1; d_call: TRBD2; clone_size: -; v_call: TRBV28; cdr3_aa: CASSTPASGGGFYNEQFF; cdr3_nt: TGTGCCAGCAGTACCCCGGCTAGCGGGGGGGGGTTCTACAATGAGCAGTTCTTC
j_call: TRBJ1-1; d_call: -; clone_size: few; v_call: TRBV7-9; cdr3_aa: CASKGGQAFF; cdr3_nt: TGTGCCAGCAAGGGGGGGCAAGCTTTCTTT
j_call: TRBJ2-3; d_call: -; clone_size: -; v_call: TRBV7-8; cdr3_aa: CASSSGTGGTDTQYF; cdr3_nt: TGTGCCAGCAGCTCTGGGACGGGGGGCACAGATACGCAGTATTTT
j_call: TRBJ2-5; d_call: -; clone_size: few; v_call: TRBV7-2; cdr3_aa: CASSPHGGKETQYF; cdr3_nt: TGTGCCAGCAGCCCCCATGGGGGGAAAGAGACCCAGTACTTC
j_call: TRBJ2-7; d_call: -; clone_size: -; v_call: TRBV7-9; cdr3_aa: CASSQQGYEQYF; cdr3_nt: TGTGCCAGCAGTCAACAGGGCTACGAGCAGTACTTC
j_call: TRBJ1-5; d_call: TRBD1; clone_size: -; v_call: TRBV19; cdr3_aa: CASKTGGDQPQHF; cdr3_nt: TGTGCCAGTAAAACAGGGGGGGATCAGCCCCAGCATTTT
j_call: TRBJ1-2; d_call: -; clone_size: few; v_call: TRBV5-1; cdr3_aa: CASSSQGRGYYGYTF; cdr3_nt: TGCGCCAGCAGCTCACAGGGAAGGGGTTACTATGGCTACACCTTC
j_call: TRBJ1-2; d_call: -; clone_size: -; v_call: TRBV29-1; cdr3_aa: CSVVSGNYGYAF; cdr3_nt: TGCAGCGTTGTGTCAGGGAACTATGGCTACGCCTTC
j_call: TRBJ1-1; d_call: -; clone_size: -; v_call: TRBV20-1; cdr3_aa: CSSIQGLWAFF; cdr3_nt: TGCAGTAGTATTCAGGGATTATGGGCTTTCTTT
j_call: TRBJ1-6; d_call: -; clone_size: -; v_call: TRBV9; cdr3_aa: CASSVGQNSPLHF; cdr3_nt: TGTGCCAGCAGCGTAGGACAGAATTCACCCCTCCACTTT
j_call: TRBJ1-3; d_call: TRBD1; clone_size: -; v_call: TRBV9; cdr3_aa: CASSVAPTGAGNTIYF; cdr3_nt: TGTGCCAGCAGCGTCGCACCCACAGGGGCTGGAAACACCATATATTTT
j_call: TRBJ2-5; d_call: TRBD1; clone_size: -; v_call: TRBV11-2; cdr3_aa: CASTPGQHKETQYF; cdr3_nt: TGTGCCAGCACGCCGGGACAGCATAAAGAGACCCAGTACTTC
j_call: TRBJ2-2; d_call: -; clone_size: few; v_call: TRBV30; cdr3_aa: CAWREFGGELFF; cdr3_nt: TGTGCCTGGAGAGAATTCGGCGGGGAGCTGTTTTTT
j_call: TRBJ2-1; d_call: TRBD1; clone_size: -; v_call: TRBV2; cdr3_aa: CASSDGQGGFLSSYNEQFF; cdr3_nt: TGTGCCAGCAGCGACGGACAGGGGGGATTCCTAAGCTCCTACAATGAGCAGTTCTTC
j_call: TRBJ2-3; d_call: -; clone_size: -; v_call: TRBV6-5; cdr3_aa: CASSYPAGTQYF; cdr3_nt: TGTGCCAGCAGTTACCCCGCGGGTACGCAGTATTTT
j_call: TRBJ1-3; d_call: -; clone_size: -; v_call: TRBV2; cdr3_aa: CASSRRDSGNTIYF; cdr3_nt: TGTGCCAGCAGTCGACGGGACTCTGGAAACACCATATATTTT
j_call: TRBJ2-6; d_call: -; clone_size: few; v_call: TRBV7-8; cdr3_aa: CASSLDYSGANVLTF; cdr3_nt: TGTGCCAGCAGCCTGGACTACTCTGGGGCCAACGTCCTGACTTTC
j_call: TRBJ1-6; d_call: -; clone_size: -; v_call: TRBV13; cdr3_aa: CASSFGGGSSYNSPLHF; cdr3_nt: TGTGCCAGCAGCTTCGGGGGAGGAAGCTCCTATAATTCACCCCTCCACTTT
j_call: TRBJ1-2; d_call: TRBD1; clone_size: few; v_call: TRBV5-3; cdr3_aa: CARSWPGRGVGYTF; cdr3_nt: TGTGCCAGAAGCTGGCCGGGCAGGGGGGTTGGCTACACCTTC
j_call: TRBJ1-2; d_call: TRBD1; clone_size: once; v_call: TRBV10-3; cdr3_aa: CAISEGQGLTGYTF; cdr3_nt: TGTGCCATCAGTGAGGGACAGGGTTTAACGGGCTACACCTTC
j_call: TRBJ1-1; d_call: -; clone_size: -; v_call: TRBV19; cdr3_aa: CAISQGLTEAFF; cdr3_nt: TGTGCCATCTCACAGGGTTTGACTGAAGCTTTCTTT
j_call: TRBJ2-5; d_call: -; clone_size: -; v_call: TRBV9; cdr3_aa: CASSVFGTLEETQYF; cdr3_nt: TGTGCCAGCAGCGTATTCGGGACTTTAGAAGAGACCCAGTACTTC
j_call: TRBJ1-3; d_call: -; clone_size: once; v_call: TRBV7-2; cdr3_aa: CASSLVALDSGNTIYF; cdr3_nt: TGTGCCAGCAGCTTAGTGGCCCTAGACAGCGGAAACACCATATATTTT
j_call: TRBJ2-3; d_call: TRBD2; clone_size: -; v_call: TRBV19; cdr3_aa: CASSMDGDSGGVTDTQYF; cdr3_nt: TGTGCCAGTAGTATGGATGGTGATAGCGGGGGGGTCACAGATACGCAGTATTTT
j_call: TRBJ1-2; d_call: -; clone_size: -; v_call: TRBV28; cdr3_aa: CASFSSVNYGYTF; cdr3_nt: TGTGCCAGCTTTAGTTCGGTTAACTATGGCTACACCTTC
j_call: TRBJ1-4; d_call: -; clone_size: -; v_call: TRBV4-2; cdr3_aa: CASSQDAEFNEKLFF; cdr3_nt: TGTGCCAGCAGCCAAGATGCGGAGTTTAATGAAAAACTGTTTTTT
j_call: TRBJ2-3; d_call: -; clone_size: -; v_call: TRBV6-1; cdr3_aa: CASSGRDTLGSDTQYF; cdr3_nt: TGTGCCAGCAGTGGCCGGGACACCCTCGGATCAGATACGCAGTATTTT
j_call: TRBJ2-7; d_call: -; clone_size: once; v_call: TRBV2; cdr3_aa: CASRLGGEGSYEQYF; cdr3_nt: TGTGCCAGCAGGCTCGGGGGAGAGGGATCCTACGAGCAGTACTTC
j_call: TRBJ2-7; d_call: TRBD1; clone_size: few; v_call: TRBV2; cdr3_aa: CASSGDRGSYEQYF; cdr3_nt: TGTGCCAGCAGTGGGGACAGGGGATCCTACGAGCAGTACTTC
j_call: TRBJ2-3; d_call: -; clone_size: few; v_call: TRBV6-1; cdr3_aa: CATKELELSTDTQYF; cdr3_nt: TGTGCCACCAAGGAGTTGGAGCTTAGCACAGATACGCAGTATTTT
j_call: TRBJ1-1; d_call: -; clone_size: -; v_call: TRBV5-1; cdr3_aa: CASSVELETEAFF; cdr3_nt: TGCGCCAGCAGCGTCGAGTTGGAGACTGAAGCTTTCTTT
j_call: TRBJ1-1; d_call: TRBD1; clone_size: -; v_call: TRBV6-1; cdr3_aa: CASSLRGENTEAFF; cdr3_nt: TGTGCCAGCAGTCTCAGGGGGGAGAACACTGAAGCTTTCTTT
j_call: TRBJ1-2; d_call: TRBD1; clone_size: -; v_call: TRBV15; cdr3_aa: CATSKDPTGNNGYTF; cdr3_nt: TGTGCCACCAGCAAAGACCCGACAGGGAACAACGGCTACACCTTC